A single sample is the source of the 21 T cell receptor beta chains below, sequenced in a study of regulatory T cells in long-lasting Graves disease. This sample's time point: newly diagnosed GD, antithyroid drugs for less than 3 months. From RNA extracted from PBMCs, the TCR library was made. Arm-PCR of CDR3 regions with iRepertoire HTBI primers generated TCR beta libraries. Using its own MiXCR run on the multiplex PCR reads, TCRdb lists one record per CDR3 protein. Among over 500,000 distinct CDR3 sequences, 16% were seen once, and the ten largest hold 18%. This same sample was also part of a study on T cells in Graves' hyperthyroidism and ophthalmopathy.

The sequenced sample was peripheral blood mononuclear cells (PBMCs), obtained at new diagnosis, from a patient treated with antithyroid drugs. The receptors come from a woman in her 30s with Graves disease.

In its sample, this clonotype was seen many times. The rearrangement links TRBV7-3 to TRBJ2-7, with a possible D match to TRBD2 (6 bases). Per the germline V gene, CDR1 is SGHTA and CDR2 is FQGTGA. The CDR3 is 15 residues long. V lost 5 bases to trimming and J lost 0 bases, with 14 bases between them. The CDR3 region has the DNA TGTGCCAGCAGCCCAGGGTGGGGGGACTCCTACGAGCAGTACTTC. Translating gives CASSPGWGDSYEQYF.

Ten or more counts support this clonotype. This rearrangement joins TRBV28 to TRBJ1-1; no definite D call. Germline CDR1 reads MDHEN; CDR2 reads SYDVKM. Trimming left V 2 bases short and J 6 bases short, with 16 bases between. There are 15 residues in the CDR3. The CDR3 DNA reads TGTGCCAGCAGTTTACGAGGTTTCTCCGACCCTGAAGCTTTCTTT. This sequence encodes CASSLRGFSDPEAFF.

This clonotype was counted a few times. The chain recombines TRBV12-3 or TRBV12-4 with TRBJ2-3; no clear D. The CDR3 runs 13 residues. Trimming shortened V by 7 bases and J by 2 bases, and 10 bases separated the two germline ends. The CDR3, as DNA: TGTGCCAGCACTACAAGCCCCACAGATACGCAGTATTTT. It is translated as CASTTSPTDTQYF.

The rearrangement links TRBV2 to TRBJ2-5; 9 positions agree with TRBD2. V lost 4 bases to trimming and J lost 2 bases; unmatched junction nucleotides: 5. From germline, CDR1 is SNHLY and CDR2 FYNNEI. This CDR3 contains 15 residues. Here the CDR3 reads CASSGRAGGQETQYF. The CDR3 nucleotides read TGTGCCAGCAGTGGTAGAGCGGGGGGACAAGAGACCCAGTACTTC.

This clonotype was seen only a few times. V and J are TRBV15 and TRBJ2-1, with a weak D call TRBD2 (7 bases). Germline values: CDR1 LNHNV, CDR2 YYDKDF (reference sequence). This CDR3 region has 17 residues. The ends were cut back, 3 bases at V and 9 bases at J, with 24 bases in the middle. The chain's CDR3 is CATSSTLGRGRGGEQFF. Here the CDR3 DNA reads TGTGCCACCAGCAGTACTCTGGGGCGGGGGCGTGGGGGTGAGCAGTTCTTC.

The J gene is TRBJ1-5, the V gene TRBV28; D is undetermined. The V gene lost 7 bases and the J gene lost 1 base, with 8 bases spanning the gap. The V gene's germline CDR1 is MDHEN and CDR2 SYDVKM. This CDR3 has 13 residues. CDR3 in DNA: TGTGCCAGCAACTGGCAGAGCAATCAGCCCCAGCATTTT. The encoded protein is CASNWQSNQPQHF.

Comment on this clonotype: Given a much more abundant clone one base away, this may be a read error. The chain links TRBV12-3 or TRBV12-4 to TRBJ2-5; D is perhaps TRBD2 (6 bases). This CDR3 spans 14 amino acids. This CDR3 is CASSSRREQETQHF. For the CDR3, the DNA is TGTGCCAGCAGTTCGCGGAGGGAGCAAGAGACCCAGCACTTC.

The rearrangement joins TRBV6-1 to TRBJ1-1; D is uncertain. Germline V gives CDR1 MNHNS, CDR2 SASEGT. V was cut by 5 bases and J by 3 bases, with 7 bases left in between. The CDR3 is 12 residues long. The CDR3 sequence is CASSPWDTEAFF. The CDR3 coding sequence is TGTGCCAGCAGTCCCTGGGACACTGAAGCTTTCTTT.

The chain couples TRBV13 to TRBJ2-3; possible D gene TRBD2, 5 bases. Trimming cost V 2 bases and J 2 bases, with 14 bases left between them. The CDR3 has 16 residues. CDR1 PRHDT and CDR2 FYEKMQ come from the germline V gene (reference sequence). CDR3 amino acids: CASSLSDYSSTDTQYF. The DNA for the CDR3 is TGTGCCAGCAGCTTATCCGACTACTCATCCACAGATACGCAGTATTTT.

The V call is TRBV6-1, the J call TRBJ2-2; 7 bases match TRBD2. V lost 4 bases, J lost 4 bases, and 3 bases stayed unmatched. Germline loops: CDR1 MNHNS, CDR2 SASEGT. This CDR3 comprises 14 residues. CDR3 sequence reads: CASSGWGGTGELFF. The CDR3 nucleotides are TGTGCCAGCAGTGGATGGGGGGGCACCGGGGAGCTGTTTTTT.

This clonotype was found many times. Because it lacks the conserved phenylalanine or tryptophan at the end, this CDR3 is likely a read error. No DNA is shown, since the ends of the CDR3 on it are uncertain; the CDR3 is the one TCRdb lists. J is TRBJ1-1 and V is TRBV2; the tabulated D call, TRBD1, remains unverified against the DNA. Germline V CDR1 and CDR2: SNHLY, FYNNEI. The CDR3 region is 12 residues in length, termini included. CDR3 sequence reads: CASSVGQGFYFS.

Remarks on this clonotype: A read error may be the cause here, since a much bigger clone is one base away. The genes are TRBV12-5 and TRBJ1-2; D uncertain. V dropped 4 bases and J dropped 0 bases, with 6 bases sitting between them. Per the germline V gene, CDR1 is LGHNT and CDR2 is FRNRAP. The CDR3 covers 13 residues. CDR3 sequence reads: CASGSSPNYGYTF. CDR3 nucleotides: TGTGCTAGTGGTTCAAGTCCTAACTATGGCTACACCTTC.

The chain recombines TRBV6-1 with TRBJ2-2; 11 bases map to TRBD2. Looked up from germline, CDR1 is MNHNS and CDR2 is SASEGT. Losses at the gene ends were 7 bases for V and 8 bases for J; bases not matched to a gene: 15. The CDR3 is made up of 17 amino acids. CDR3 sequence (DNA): TGTGCCAGCATCAGACTAGCGGGAAAGATGAAGGGAGGGGAGCTGTTTTTT. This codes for CASIRLAGKMKGGELFF.

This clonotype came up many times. In nucleotides, the CDR3 is TGTGCCAGCAGTGACGGACAAGTGAACACTGAAGCTTTCTTT. Its translation is CASSDGQVNTEAFF. This chain links TRBV25-1 with TRBJ1-1; D may be TRBD1 (5 bases). CDR1 MGHDK and CDR2 SYGVNS come from the germline V gene. This CDR3 region has 14 residues. Deletions cut 3 bases from V and 0 bases from J, with 8 bases between.

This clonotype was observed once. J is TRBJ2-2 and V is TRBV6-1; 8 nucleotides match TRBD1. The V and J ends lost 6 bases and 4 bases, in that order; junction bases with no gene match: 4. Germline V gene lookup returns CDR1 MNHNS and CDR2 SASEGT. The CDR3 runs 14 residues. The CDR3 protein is CASRDRVSTGELFF. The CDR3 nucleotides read TGTGCCAGCAGGGACAGGGTCAGCACCGGGGAGCTGTTTTTT.

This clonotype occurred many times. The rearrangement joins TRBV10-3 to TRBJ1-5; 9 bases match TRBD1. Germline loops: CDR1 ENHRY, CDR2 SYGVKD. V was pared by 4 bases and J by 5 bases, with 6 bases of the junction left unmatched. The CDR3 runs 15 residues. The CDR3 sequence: CAISGGTGQDQPQHF. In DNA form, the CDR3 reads TGTGCCATCAGTGGGGGGACAGGGCAGGATCAGCCCCAGCATTTT.

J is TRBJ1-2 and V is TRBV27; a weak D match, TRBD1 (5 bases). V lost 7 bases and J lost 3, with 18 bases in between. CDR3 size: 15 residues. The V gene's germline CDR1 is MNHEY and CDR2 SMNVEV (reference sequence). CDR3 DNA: TGTGCCAGCACCTCCCAGGGAACCGGCCACTATGGCTACACCTTC. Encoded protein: CASTSQGTGHYGYTF.

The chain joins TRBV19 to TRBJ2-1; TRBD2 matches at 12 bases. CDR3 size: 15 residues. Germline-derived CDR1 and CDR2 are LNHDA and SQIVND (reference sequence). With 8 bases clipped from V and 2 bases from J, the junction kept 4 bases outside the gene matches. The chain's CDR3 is CASLPSGRAYNEQFF. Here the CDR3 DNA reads TGTGCCAGTCTTCCTAGCGGGAGGGCCTACAATGAGCAGTTCTTC.

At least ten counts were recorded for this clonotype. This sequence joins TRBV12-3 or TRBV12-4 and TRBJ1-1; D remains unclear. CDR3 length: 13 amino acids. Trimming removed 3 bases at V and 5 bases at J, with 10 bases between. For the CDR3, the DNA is TGTGCCAGCAGTTTGGAGGGTAGAACTGAAGCTTTCTTT. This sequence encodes CASSLEGRTEAFF.

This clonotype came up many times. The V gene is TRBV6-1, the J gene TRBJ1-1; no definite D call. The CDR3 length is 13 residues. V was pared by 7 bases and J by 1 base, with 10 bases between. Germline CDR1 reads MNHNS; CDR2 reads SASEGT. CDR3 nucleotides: TGTGCCAGCATTCCGGGCCCGAACACTGAAGCTTTCTTT. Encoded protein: CASIPGPNTEAFF.

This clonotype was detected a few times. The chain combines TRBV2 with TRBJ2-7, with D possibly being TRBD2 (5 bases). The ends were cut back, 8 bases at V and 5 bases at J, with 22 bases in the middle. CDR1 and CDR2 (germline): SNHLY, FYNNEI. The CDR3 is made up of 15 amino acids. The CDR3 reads CASLRGGLLVDEQYF. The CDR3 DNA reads TGTGCCAGCCTACGCGGAGGACTCCTTGTAGACGAGCAGTACTTC.